This is a list of T cell receptor beta chains from one sample in a study of OX40 agonist ivuxolimab in advanced cancers. Clones were sequenced by immunoSEQ multiplex PCR, and TCRdb holds only the in-frame ones, with some missing. The sample shows about 43,000 clones, around 87% of them seen only once. This material consisted of CD4+ or CD8+ T cells sorted from blood, taken in a trial of the OX40 agonist ivuxolimab. The receptors derive from an adult with an advanced solid tumor such as melanoma, head and neck, liver or kidney cancer. Each CDR3 is given with its conserved first and last residue. D genes are given only for firm matches. The size entry is marked missing in some rows and otherwise reads once, few, many or a size class.

clone_size j_call v_call d_call cdr3_aa cdr3_nt
NA TRBJ2-4 TRBV5-4 NA CASSQEGTGPAKNIQYF TGTGCCAGCAGCCAAGAGGGTACGGGGCCCGCCAAAAACATTCAGTACTTC
NA TRBJ1-2 TRBV9 NA CASTRQETYGYTF TGTGCCAGCACCAGACAGGAAACTTATGGCTACACCTTC
NA TRBJ1-6 TRBV25-1 NA CASSSSQGGSYNSPLHF TGTGCCAGCTCTTCTTCGCAAGGTGGCTCCTATAATTCACCCCTCCACTTT
NA TRBJ2-2 TRBV29-1 NA CSVTRALTGELFF TGCAGCGTGACTCGGGCCCTTACCGGGGAGCTGTTTTTT
NA TRBJ2-3 TRBV9 NA CASSVDWTSTDTQYF TGTGCCAGCAGCGTAGACTGGACTAGCACAGATACGCAGTATTTT
NA TRBJ2-1 TRBV7-9 NA CASSFASGEQFF TGTGCCAGCAGTTTCGCGTCGGGTGAGCAGTTCTTC
NA TRBJ2-1 TRBV6-1 NA CASSDYLGQNEQFF TGTGCCAGCAGTGATTACTTGGGCCAAAATGAGCAGTTCTTC
NA TRBJ2-3 TRBV6-5 NA CASSYRTYDTQYF TGTGCCAGCAGTTACCGGACTTACGATACGCAGTATTTT
NA TRBJ2-5 TRBV9 TRBD2 CASSRSGGSQETQYF TGTGCCAGCAGCCGGTCGGGCGGGAGCCAAGAGACCCAGTACTTC
NA TRBJ2-1 TRBV5-4 NA CASSRPGESYNEQFF TGTGCCAGCAGCCGCCCGGGGGAATCCTACAATGAGCAGTTCTTC
few TRBJ1-5 TRBV2 TRBD1 CASNRGTGDQPQHF TGTGCCAGCAACCGGGGGACAGGGGATCAGCCCCAGCATTTT
NA TRBJ2-1 TRBV19 TRBD2 CASSSGLAGERQFF TGTGCCAGTAGTTCGGGACTAGCGGGCGAGCGGCAGTTCTTC
NA TRBJ2-3 TRBV18 NA CASSPGQGLVTDTQYF TGTGCCAGCTCACCAGGGCAGGGGCTAGTCACAGATACGCAGTATTTT
NA TRBJ1-2 TRBV29-1 NA CSVWQGDGYTF TGCAGCGTGTGGCAGGGAGATGGCTACACCTTC
NA TRBJ1-1 TRBV2 NA CASWPPTQGNTEAFF TGTGCCAGCTGGCCCCCAACACAGGGCAACACTGAAGCTTTCTTT
NA TRBJ2-7 TRBV7-8 NA CASSRERGYEQYF TGTGCCAGCAGCCGAGAGAGGGGTTACGAGCAGTACTTC
NA TRBJ2-2 TRBV27 TRBD1 CASKPGQGAGGELFF TGTGCCAGCAAACCGGGACAGGGGGCGGGCGGGGAGCTGTTTTTT
NA TRBJ2-7 TRBV9 TRBD1 CASSDAGTGTYEQYF TGTGCCAGCAGCGATGCCGGGACAGGGACTTACGAGCAGTACTTC
NA TRBJ1-2 TRBV28 NA CASSLVAGAGGYTF TGTGCCAGCAGTTTAGTGGCGGGGGCGGGCGGCTACACCTTC
NA TRBJ2-1 TRBV13 NA CASSLAPTSDEQFF TGTGCCAGCAGCTTGGCCCCGACTTCGGATGAGCAGTTCTTC
NA TRBJ2-7 TRBV6-1 TRBD1 CASSPGTVYEQYF TGTGCCAGCAGTCCCGGGACAGTCTACGAGCAGTACTTC
NA TRBJ2-3 TRBV15 NA CATSRDQGTDTQYF TGTGCCACCAGCAGAGATCAGGGCACAGATACGCAGTATTTT
NA TRBJ1-2 TRBV5-1 NA CASSLSAGGYGYTF TGCGCCAGCAGCTTGTCAGCTGGGGGCTATGGCTACACCTTC
NA TRBJ2-4 TRBV6-1 NA CASSEGVENIQYF TGTGCCAGCAGTGAAGGGGTAGAAAACATTCAGTACTTC
NA TRBJ2-3 TRBV7-2 TRBD2 CASSSSGGDTDTQYF TGTGCCAGCAGCAGTAGCGGGGGGGACACAGATACGCAGTATTTT
once TRBJ1-4 TRBV6-4 TRBD1 CASSAGQRNEKLFF TGTGCCAGCAGTGCGGGACAGAGAAATGAAAAACTGTTTTTT
NA TRBJ2-1 TRBV28 TRBD2 CASSLTSGGARNEQFF TGTGCCAGCAGTTTGACTAGCGGGGGGGCGCGCAATGAGCAGTTCTTC
NA TRBJ1-6 TRBV7-2 NA CASSLSGYSPLHF TGTGCCAGCAGCTTATCCGGCTATTCACCCCTCCACTTT
few TRBJ1-5 TRBV19 TRBD1 CASSLDRGIINQPQHF TGTGCCAGTAGTCTGGACAGGGGAATAATAAATCAGCCCCAGCATTTT
once TRBJ2-7 TRBV28 NA CASKNPGYEQYF TGTGCCAGCAAAAATCCCGGCTACGAGCAGTACTTC
NA TRBJ1-4 TRBV10-1 TRBD1 CASSTGQAGKLFF TGCGCCAGCAGTACCGGACAGGCCGGCAAACTGTTTTTT
NA TRBJ1-1 TRBV7-2 NA CASSFTMNTEAFF TGTGCCAGCAGCTTTACGATGAACACTGAAGCTTTCTTT
once TRBJ1-2 TRBV15 NA CATSRETVGTGGYTF TGTGCCACCAGCAGAGAGACGGTTGGGACGGGAGGCTACACCTTC
few TRBJ2-4 TRBV6-5 TRBD2 CASGPAGVGNIQYF TGTGCCAGCGGGCCAGCGGGGGTGGGAAACATTCAGTACTTC
NA TRBJ1-5 TRBV7-9 NA CASSLSGHNQPQHF TGTGCCAGCAGCTTGTCCGGTCACAATCAGCCCCAGCATTTT
NA TRBJ2-2 TRBV7-3 NA CASSLSAGTYANTGELFF TGTGCCAGCAGCTTATCCGCCGGGACCTACGCGAACACCGGGGAGCTGTTTTTT
NA TRBJ2-1 TRBV19 TRBD2 CAAGAGDYNEQFF TGTGCAGCCGGGGCGGGGGATTACAATGAGCAGTTCTTC
NA TRBJ2-6 TRBV19 NA CASLSSLSRANVLTF TGTGCCAGTCTTTCGTCCCTCTCGAGGGCCAACGTCCTGACTTTC
few TRBJ2-7 TRBV4-1 NA CASSHLQDRSALYEQYF TGCGCCAGCAGCCACCTACAGGACCGAAGCGCTCTCTACGAGCAGTACTTC
NA TRBJ2-7 TRBV6-5 NA CASSQQPVQGHTF TGTGCCAGCAGTCAACAGCCCGTACAGGGTCACACCTTC
NA TRBJ2-7 TRBV5-1 TRBD2 CARGGASGNNHEQYF TGCGCCAGGGGGGGGGCTAGCGGGAACAACCACGAGCAGTACTTC
NA TRBJ2-3 TRBV18 TRBD2 CASSQTSTGGADTQYF TGTGCCAGCTCCCAGACCTCCACGGGGGGGGCAGATACGCAGTATTTT